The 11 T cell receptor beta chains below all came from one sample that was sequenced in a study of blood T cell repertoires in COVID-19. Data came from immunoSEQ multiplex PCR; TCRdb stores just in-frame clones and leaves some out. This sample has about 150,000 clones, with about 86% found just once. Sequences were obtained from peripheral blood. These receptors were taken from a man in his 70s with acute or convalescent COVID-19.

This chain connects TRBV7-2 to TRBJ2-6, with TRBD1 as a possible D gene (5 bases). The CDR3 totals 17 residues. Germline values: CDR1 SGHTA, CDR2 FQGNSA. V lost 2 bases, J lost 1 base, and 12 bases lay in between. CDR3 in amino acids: CASSLTGPRSGANVLTF. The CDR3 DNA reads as TGTGCCAGCAGCTTAACAGGCCCCAGGTCTGGGGCCAACGTCCTGACTTTC.

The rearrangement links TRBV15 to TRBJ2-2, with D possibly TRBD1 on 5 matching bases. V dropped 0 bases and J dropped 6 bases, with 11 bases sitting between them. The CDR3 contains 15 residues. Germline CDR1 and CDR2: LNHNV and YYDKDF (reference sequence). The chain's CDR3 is CATSREGPGAGELFF. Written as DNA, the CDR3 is TGTGCCACCAGCAGAGAGGGGCCAGGCGCCGGGGAGCTGTTTTTT. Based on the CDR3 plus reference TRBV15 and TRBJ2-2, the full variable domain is DAMVIQNPRYQVTQFGKPVTLSCSQTLNHNVMYWYQQKSSQAPKLLFHYYDKDFNNEADTPDNFQSRRPNTSFCFLDIRSPGLGDTAMYLCATSREGPGAGELFFGEGSRLTVL.

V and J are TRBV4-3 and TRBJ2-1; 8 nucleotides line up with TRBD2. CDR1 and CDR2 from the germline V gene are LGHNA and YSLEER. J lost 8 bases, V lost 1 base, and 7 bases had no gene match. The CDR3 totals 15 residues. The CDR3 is CASSQAGTSHYEQFF. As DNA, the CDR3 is TGCGCCAGCAGCCAAGCCGGGACTAGTCACTATGAGCAGTTCTTC.

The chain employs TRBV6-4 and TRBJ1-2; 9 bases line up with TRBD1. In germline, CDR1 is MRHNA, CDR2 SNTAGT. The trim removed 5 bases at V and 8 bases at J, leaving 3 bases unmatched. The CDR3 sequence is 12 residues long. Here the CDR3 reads CASSPGQGGYTF. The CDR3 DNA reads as TGTGCCAGCAGTCCGGGACAGGGAGGCTACACCTTC.

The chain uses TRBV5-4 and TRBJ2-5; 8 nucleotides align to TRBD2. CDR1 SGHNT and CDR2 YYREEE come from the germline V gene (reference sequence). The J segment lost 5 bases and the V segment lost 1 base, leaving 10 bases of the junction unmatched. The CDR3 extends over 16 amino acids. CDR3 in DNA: TGTGCCAGCAGCTTGCGTAGCGGGACCGCACGGGAGACCCAGTACTTC. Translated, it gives CASSLRSGTARETQYF.

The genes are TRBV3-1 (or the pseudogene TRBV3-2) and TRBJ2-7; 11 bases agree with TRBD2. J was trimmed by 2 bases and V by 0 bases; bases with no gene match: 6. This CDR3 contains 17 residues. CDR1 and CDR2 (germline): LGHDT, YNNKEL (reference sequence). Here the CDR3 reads CASSQDSGTSGAYEQYF. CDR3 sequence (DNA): TGTGCCAGCAGCCAAGATAGCGGGACTAGCGGCGCCTACGAGCAGTACTTC.

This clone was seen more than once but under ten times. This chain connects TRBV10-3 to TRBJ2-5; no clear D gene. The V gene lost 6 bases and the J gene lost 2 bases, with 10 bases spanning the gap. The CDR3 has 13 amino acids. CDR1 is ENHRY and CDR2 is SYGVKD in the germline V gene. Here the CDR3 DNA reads TGTGCCATCAGCCCAACGCAGCAAGAGACCCAGTACTTC. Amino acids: CAISPTQQETQYF.

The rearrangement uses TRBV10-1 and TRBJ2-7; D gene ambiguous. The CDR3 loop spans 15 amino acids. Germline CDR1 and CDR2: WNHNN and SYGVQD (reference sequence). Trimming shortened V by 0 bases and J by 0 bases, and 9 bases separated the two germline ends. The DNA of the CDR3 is TGCGCCAGCAGTGAGTCAGGCTACAGCTCCTACGAGCAGTACTTC. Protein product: CASSESGYSSYEQYF.

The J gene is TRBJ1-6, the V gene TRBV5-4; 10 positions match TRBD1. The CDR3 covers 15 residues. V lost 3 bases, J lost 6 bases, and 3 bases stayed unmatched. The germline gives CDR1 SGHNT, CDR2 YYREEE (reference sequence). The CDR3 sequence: CASSSGQGFNSPLHF. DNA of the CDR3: TGTGCCAGCAGCTCGGGACAGGGGTTTAATTCACCCCTCCACTTT.

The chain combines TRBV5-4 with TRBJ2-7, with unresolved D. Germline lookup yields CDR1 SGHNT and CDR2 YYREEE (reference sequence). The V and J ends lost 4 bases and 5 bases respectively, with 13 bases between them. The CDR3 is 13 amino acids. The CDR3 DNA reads TGTGCCAGCAGCCTAACCGGGTTTGACGAGCAGTACTTC. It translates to CASSLTGFDEQYF.

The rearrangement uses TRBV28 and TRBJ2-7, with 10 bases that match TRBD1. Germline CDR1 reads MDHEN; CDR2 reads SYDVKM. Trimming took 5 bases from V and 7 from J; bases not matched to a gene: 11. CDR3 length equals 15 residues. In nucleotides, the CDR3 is TGTGCCAGCAGTCTACCGGGACAGGGGAGATGGGAGCAGTACTTC. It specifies CASSLPGQGRWEQYF.